The entry below describes one TCR beta chain. The antigen is unknown. The assay was immunoSEQ multiplex PCR, and TCRdb's table has in-frame clones only and misses some. The sample consists of approximately 63,000 clones, 60% to 85% of them appearing once. The record originates from a study of OX40 agonist ivuxolimab in advanced cancers. Study as a whole: Melanoma, hepatocellular carcinoma, head and neck or renal cell cancer occurred in dose-escalation patients. Study observations and caveats: In general, CD8+ T cells held more expanded clones than CD4+ did, on average. In the 0.1-3.0 mg/kg groups, partial responders showed among the lowest expansion.

From germline, CDR1 is MNHNS and CDR2 SASEGT. The CDR3 totals 14 residues. V shed 2 bases, J shed 9 bases, and the junction held 3 bases outside the gene matches. Enrollment shut out patients with autoimmune disease history or systemic immunosuppression. The clonotype originates from an adult with an advanced solid tumor such as melanoma, head and neck, liver or kidney cancer. Sequenced material: CD4+ or CD8+ T cells sorted from blood, taken in a trial of the OX40 agonist ivuxolimab. This chain connects TRBV6-1 to TRBJ1-6; the match to TRBD1 covers 8 bases. The CDR3 sequence is CASSETGGRSPLHF. As DNA, the CDR3 is TGTGCCAGCAGTGAAACAGGGGGGCGTTCACCCCTCCACTTT.